This T cell receptor beta chain came from a study of CXCR3-negative and CXCR3-positive naive CD8 T cells. General study findings and limits: The study found CXCR3 expression partially decreased after cryopreservation and ran most assays on fresh PBMCs. Unlike memory cells, which differed, naive CXCR3-negative and CXCR3-positive cells had similar TRBV-TRBJ usage.

Germline CDR1 reads MNHEY; CDR2 reads SVGAGI. The CDR3 consists of 16 residues. The libraries of TRB cDNA were prepared using 5' RACE with UMI labels. TCRdb derives one entry per CDR3 protein from the 5' RACE reads, leaving out DNA. The listing contains some 28,000 distinct CDR3 sequences. On this clonotype: Antigen: not known.

The sequencing input was memory CD8+ T cells from blood. This clonotype originated in a human donor in good health. Some clones in this sample may be carry-over from other donors' samples. The chain combines TRBV6-5 with TRBJ1-2; TCRdb reports TRBD1, a call that lacks DNA to check it against. The CDR3 loop is CASSYEQGTLGYGYTF.